The next 23 T cell receptor beta chains were all read from a single sample in a study of vaccination effects on CD4 cells after COVID-19 (dated by TCRdb to between 2020 and 2023). Libraries were constructed by the immunoSEQ multiplex PCR assay. What TCRdb holds here is the immuneACCESS table cut down to in-frame rearrangements. Part of the clones is not present; checked against another copy, under half of the missing clones reflect an unresolved V gene, and the others are unexplained. This sample comprises about 54,000 clones, 70% of them detected only once. Together, the top ten hold approximately 16% of the sample. In the ViraFEST assay, PBMC were stimulated with viral peptide pools, and antigen-specific CD4+ T cell clonotypes were then identified by expansion using TCR sequencing. After around ten days of culture, CD4+ T cells were isolated with the EasySep CD4+ T cell isolation kit. Healthy vaccine recipients had no prior SARS-CoV-2 infection, confirmed by negative nucleocapsid antibodies before and after vaccination.

What these receptors recognize is not known. The material was CD4+ T cells from PBMCs cultured with SARS-CoV-2 spike peptides, obtained before COVID-19 vaccination. This sample's cell subset or site label indicates: SARS-CoV-2 spike overlapping peptide pool stimulation. These receptors were taken from a human donor who received a COVID-19 vaccine.

The count of this clone is one. This sequence joins TRBV29-1 and TRBJ2-3; D is uncertain. Germline V gives CDR1 SQVTM, CDR2 ANQGSEA. This CDR3 is built from 12 residues. The V end lost 7 bases, the J end lost 4 bases, and 12 bases lay between the germline ends. This CDR3 is CSGGGRADTQYF. The CDR3 coding sequence is TGCAGCGGTGGTGGGCGAGCAGATACGCAGTATTTT.

The chain carries TRBV7-2 and TRBJ2-2; maybe TRBD1 (5 bases). The germline V gene has CDR1 SGHTA and CDR2 FQGNSA. Trimming took off 0 bases at V and 0 bases at J, with 14 bases between the two ends. The CDR3 loop spans 18 amino acids. The CDR3, as DNA: TGTGCCAGCAGCTTAGCGGGGCATGGACAAGCGAACACCGGGGAGCTGTTTTTT. Translation: CASSLAGHGQANTGELFF.

Here the CDR3 reads CASSPPGTGGLEQFF. CDR3 DNA: TGTGCCAGTAGTCCACCCGGGACAGGGGGCCTTGAGCAGTTCTTC. The V and J genes are TRBV19 and TRBJ2-1; 12 bases line up with TRBD1. Germline-derived CDR1 and CDR2 are LNHDA and SQIVND (reference sequence). This CDR3 is 15 amino acids long. Trimming cost V 5 bases and J 9 bases; bases outside gene matches: 8.

V and J are TRBV5-1 and TRBJ2-2, with 7 bases fitting TRBD1. V was clipped by 2 bases and J by 4 bases; unmatched bases: 11. In germline, CDR1 is SGHRS, CDR2 YFSETQ. CDR3 length equals 17 residues. CDR3 bases: TGCGCCAGCAGCTTACTAGGGGGCCAGACTATCACCGGGGAGCTGTTTTTT. Its translation is CASSLLGGQTITGELFF.

The chain is built from TRBV27 and TRBJ1-4; the D gene is possibly TRBD1 (6 bases). V lost 4 bases and J lost 8, with 14 bases in between. Germline values: CDR1 MNHEY, CDR2 SMNVEV (reference sequence). This CDR3 region has 14 residues. CDR3 region: CASSWTVQSEKLFF. The CDR3 coding sequence is TGTGCCAGCAGTTGGACAGTCCAAAGCGAAAAACTGTTTTTT.

The chain carries TRBV3-1 (or the pseudogene TRBV3-2) and TRBJ2-3; no clear D. Trimming removed 3 bases from V and 5 bases from J, with 9 bases in between. The germline V gene has CDR1 LGHDT and CDR2 YNNKEL (reference sequence). The CDR3 consists of 13 residues. CDR3 bases: TGTGCCAGCAGCCACGACCTCAAAGATACGCAGTATTTT. Protein: CASSHDLKDTQYF.

This clone was observed a few times. Here the CDR3 reads CAWSVRDRGLGQPQHF. CDR3 nucleotide sequence: TGTGCCTGGAGTGTTAGAGACAGGGGGCTGGGGCAGCCCCAGCATTTT. The chain combines TRBV30 with TRBJ1-5; 10 nucleotides match TRBD1. V was pared by 0 bases and J by 7 bases, with 9 bases of the junction left unmatched. The CDR3 has 16 residues. Germline CDR1 is GTSNPN and CDR2 is SVGIG (reference sequence).

This chain uses TRBV19 with TRBJ2-3; possibly TRBD1 or TRBD2 for D (5 bases each). The germline CDR1 and CDR2 sequences are LNHDA and SQIVND (reference sequence). The V gene lost 6 bases and the J gene lost 2 bases, with 15 bases spanning the gap. This CDR3 is 15 amino acids long. Here the CDR3 DNA reads TGTGCCAGTAGGGAAGACAGAGGGTTCACAGATACGCAGTATTTT. Translated: CASREDRGFTDTQYF.

V is TRBV9 and J is TRBJ1-4; TRBD1 is a possible D gene (5 bases). V shed 4 bases and J shed 7 bases, with 8 bases lying between them. This CDR3 is built from 12 residues. The germline V gene has CDR1 SGDLS and CDR2 YYNGEE. In DNA form, the CDR3 reads TGTGCCAGCAGCTACCAGGGTGAAAAACTGTTTTTT. It yields the protein CASSYQGEKLFF.

The gene calls are TRBV5-6 and TRBJ1-2; 12 bases align to TRBD1. Per the germline V gene, CDR1 is SGHDT and CDR2 is YYEEEE. After removal of 4 bases from V and 7 bases from J, the junction contained 5 bases not matched to a gene. The CDR3 spans 14 residues. CDR3 residues: CASSLPGQGAGYTF. Written as DNA, the CDR3 is TGTGCCAGCAGCCTCCCGGGACAGGGGGCTGGCTACACCTTC. Full variable domain (rest looked up from reference TRBV5-6 and TRBJ1-2): DAGVTQSPTHLIKTRGQQVTLRCSPKSGHDTVSWYQQALGQGPQFIFQYYEEEERQRGNFPDRFSGHQFPNYSSELNVNALLLGDSALYLCASSLPGQGAGYTFGSGTRLTVV.

This sequence joins TRBV5-4 and TRBJ1-2; D is ambiguous. CDR1 is SGHNT and CDR2 is YYREEE in the germline V gene (reference sequence). The V and J ends lost 6 bases and 1 base respectively, with 16 bases between them. This CDR3 comprises 15 residues. The CDR3 DNA reads as TGTGCCAGCACCCTGCCAGGCGGCAGTAACTATGGCTACACCTTC. As protein: CASTLPGGSNYGYTF.

The chain carries TRBV7-2 and TRBJ1-2, with D possibly matching TRBD1 (5 bases). Trimming left V 1 base short and J 4 bases short, with 16 bases between. The CDR3 has 16 residues. Looked up from germline, CDR1 is SGHTA and CDR2 is FQGNSA. CDR3 DNA: TGTGCCAGCAGCTTAGGGGCCGGGGACCTAATCTATGGCTACACCTTC. It is translated as CASSLGAGDLIYGYTF.

The chain employs TRBV6-5 and TRBJ1-2; the D is unclear. The germline V and J ends were trimmed by 4 bases and 4 bases, with 13 bases remaining between them. The CDR3 runs 14 residues. Germline values: CDR1 MNHEY, CDR2 SVGAGI. CDR3 amino acids: CASSSRTLVYGYTF. CDR3 bases: TGTGCCAGCAGTTCGAGGACGCTGGTCTATGGCTACACCTTC.

The chain has TRBV5-1 and TRBJ1-2, with TRBD1 identical over 12 bases. The CDR3 consists of 14 residues. V dropped 4 bases and J dropped 7; count of bases not matched to a gene: 5. CDR1 and CDR2 from the germline V gene are SGHRS and YFSETQ. The CDR3: CASSPQGQGAGYTF. CDR3 coding DNA: TGCGCCAGCAGCCCACAGGGACAGGGGGCTGGCTACACCTTC.

Only a few counts were recorded for this clone. The rearrangement links TRBV19 to TRBJ1-5; possibly TRBD1 for D (6 bases). The CDR3 runs to 13 residues. Deletions cut 2 bases from V and 4 bases from J, with 6 bases between. Per germline, CDR1 LNHDA and CDR2 SQIVND (reference sequence). The CDR3 DNA reads as TGTGCCAGTAGTATAACAGGGAATCAGCCCCAGCATTTT. Encoded protein: CASSITGNQPQHF. The full variable domain, its missing parts supplied by reference TRBV19 and TRBJ1-5, is DGGITQSPKYLFRKEGQNVTLSCEQNLNHDAMYWYRQDPGQGLRLIYYSQIVNDFQKGDIAEGYSVSREKKESFPLTVTSAQKNPTAFYLCASSITGNQPQHFGDGTRLSIL.

Written as DNA, the CDR3 is TGTGCCAGCTCCGGCGACGGGGGCAACTACGAGCAGTACTTC. This gives the protein CASSGDGGNYEQYF. The genes are TRBV18 and TRBJ2-7; D is possibly TRBD1 or TRBD2 (6 bases each). Trimming removed 6 bases from V and 3 bases from J, with 15 bases in between. There are 14 residues in the CDR3. Germline V lookup: CDR1 KGHSH, CDR2 LQKENI.

The chain recombines TRBV12-3 or TRBV12-4 with TRBJ2-3; possible D gene TRBD1, 5 bases. The CDR3 loop spans 13 amino acids. V was cut by 6 bases and J by 5 bases, with 12 bases left in between. The CDR3 is CASSPRVVDTQYF. The CDR3 coding sequence is TGTGCCAGCAGCCCCAGGGTCGTAGATACGCAGTATTTT.

The chain couples TRBV6-5 to TRBJ2-3, with D possibly TRBD1 on 6 matching bases. CDR3 size: 15 residues. With 8 bases removed from V and 3 bases from J, the gap between germline ends came to 18 bases. Germline-derived CDR1 and CDR2 are MNHEY and SVGAGI. CDR3 DNA: TGTGCCAGCCGCATAGGACAGATTAGGACAGATACGCAGTATTTT. Protein: CASRIGQIRTDTQYF.

In its sample, this clone was seen a few times. This rearrangement joins TRBV30 to TRBJ2-3, with 8 bases lining up with TRBD2. CDR1 and CDR2 from the germline V gene are GTSNPN and SVGIG (reference sequence). Trimming took 3 bases from V and 4 from J; bases not matched to a gene: 6. The CDR3 runs 14 residues. The CDR3: CAWSGGVFADTQYF. The DNA for the CDR3 is TGTGCCTGGAGCGGGGGGGTATTTGCAGATACGCAGTATTTT.

The rearrangement uses TRBV30 and TRBJ1-3; D is possibly TRBD1 (6 bases). There are 13 residues in the CDR3. From germline, CDR1 is GTSNPN and CDR2 SVGIG (reference sequence). The V end lost 0 bases, the J end lost 8 bases, and 11 bases lay between the germline ends. The CDR3 region has the DNA TGTGCCTGGAGTGTACAGGGAGCGGACACCATATATTTT. Protein sequence: CAWSVQGADTIYF.

V and J are TRBV24-1 and TRBJ2-1, with a possible D match to TRBD2 (7 bases). The germline CDR1 and CDR2 sequences are KGHDR and SFDVKD. The CDR3 extends over 13 amino acids. V was clipped by 5 bases and J by 13 bases, with 17 bases between them. This CDR3 reads CATSGSPGGSQFF. The CDR3 DNA sequence: TGTGCCACCAGTGGCTCCCCGGGGGGCTCACAGTTCTTC.

The chain employs TRBV7-8 and TRBJ2-3, with 7 bases fitting TRBD1. The CDR3 covers 17 residues. Trimming at V came to 0 bases and at J to 3 bases, leaving 9 bases not matched to a gene. Germline assignment: CDR1 SGHVS and CDR2 FQNEAQ. In DNA, the CDR3 is TGTGCCAGCAGCTTAGCTACGGGCAGGGGGTATACAGATACGCAGTATTTT. It translates to CASSLATGRGYTDTQYF. The variable domain in full, completed from reference TRBV7-8 and TRBJ2-3, reads GAGVSQSPRYKVAKRGQDVALRCDPISGHVSLFWYQQALGQGPEFLTYFQNEAQLDKSGLPSDRFFAERPEGSVSTLKIQRTQQEDSAVYLCASSLATGRGYTDTQYFGPGTRLTVL.

This clone was observed a handful of times. The identical CDR3 is also encoded by other nucleotide sequences in the sample. This chain links TRBV6-5 with TRBJ1-6, with 7 nucleotides matching TRBD1. CDR1 and CDR2 (germline): MNHEY, SVGAGI. With 3 bases clipped from V and 7 bases from J, the junction kept 6 bases outside the gene matches. This CDR3 is 15 amino acids long. CDR3: CASSYSGQSNSPLHF. In nucleotides, the CDR3 is TGTGCCAGCAGTTATTCGGGACAGTCAAATTCACCCCTCCACTTT.